What follows are 29 T cell receptor beta chains derived from one specimen sequenced in a study of T-cell reconstitution after alpha-beta-depleted transplantation in children. The TCRbeta library was prepared with unique molecular identifiers. TCRdb re-called the PCR reads through MiXCR, storing one row per CDR3 protein. The data hold around 800,000 distinct CDR3 sequences, with less than 20% observed a single time. The starting material was PBMCs, mostly from graft donor cells, obtained 360 days after TCRalphabeta/CD19-depleted stem cell transplant. The receptors were gathered from a male patient under 18 who had a stem cell transplant for acute lymphoblastic leukemia, so the T cells may come from the graft donor.

V is TRBV6-6 and J is TRBJ2-3; D gene unclear. Trimming removed 7 bases from V and 2 bases from J, with 10 bases in between. The CDR3 is made up of 13 amino acids. Germline CDR1 MNHNY, CDR2 SVGAGI (reference sequence). The CDR3 protein is CASMGSLTDTQYF. For the CDR3, the DNA is TGTGCCAGCATGGGCAGTCTCACAGATACGCAGTATTTT.

This clonotype was counted a few times. The rearrangement joins TRBV10-3 to TRBJ2-4; D may be TRBD1 or TRBD2 (6 bases each). The V end was cut by 2 bases, the J end by 8 bases, with 16 bases between. The CDR3 has 15 residues. Per the germline V gene, CDR1 is ENHRY and CDR2 is SYGVKD. CDR3 bases: TGTGCCATCAGTGAGATAGGGGGGAAAAAGGACATTCAGTACTTC. This codes for CAISEIGGKKDIQYF.

The sample holds many counts of this clonotype. The chain's CDR3 is CASSLEWTQYEQYF. CDR3 nucleotide sequence: TGTGCCAGCAGCTTGGAATGGACACAGTACGAGCAGTACTTC. The chain carries TRBV5-6 and TRBJ2-7; D is possibly TRBD1 (5 bases). Trimming removed 0 bases at V and 4 bases at J, with 11 bases between. CDR1 is SGHDT, CDR2 YYEEEE, per germline. The CDR3 runs to 14 residues.

Only a few counts were recorded for this clonotype. The rearrangement links TRBV7-2 to TRBJ2-7; 8 bases are shared with TRBD2. In germline, CDR1 is SGHTA, CDR2 FQGNSA. CDR3 size: 15 residues. V was pared by 3 bases and J by 3 bases, with 7 bases of the junction left unmatched. CDR3 protein: CASSLRTSRYYEQYF. CDR3 nucleotides: TGTGCCAGCAGCTTGAGGACTAGCAGATACTACGAGCAGTACTTC.

This clonotype has more than one count but fewer than ten. The V and J genes are TRBV12-3 or TRBV12-4 and TRBJ1-2; perhaps TRBD1 as D (6 bases). V was pared by 0 bases and J by 8 bases, with 7 bases between. This CDR3 comprises 12 residues. CDR3 sequence reads: CASSLAGGGYTF. The CDR3 DNA sequence: TGTGCCAGCAGTTTAGCCGGGGGCGGCTACACCTTC.

The CDR3 region has the DNA TGTGCCAGCACCCTACTGGGCGGGAGGGCCCCTGAGCAGTTCTTC. Its translation: CASTLLGGRAPEQFF. The chain carries TRBV7-8 and TRBJ2-1; 9 bases match TRBD2. CDR3 length: 15 amino acids. V lost 7 bases and J lost 9; bases outside the gene matches: 13. Germline CDR1 and CDR2: SGHVS and FQNEAQ.

This clonotype was counted between two and nine times. V and J are TRBV7-6 and TRBJ1-1; D remains ambiguous. Germline lookup yields CDR1 SGHVS and CDR2 FNYEAQ. The CDR3 sequence is 13 residues long. Trimming removed 0 bases at V and 3 bases at J, with 5 bases between. The CDR3 coding sequence is TGTGCCAGCAGCTTAGCCCACTACACTGAAGCTTTCTTT. It specifies CASSLAHYTEAFF.

The chain has TRBV27 and TRBJ1-3; D gene ambiguous. Looked up from germline, CDR1 is MNHEY and CDR2 is SMNVEV (reference sequence). This CDR3 region has 15 residues. Trimming cost V 4 bases and J 0 bases, with 10 bases left between them. The CDR3 loop is CASSSLANSGNTIYF. The CDR3 nucleotides are TGTGCCAGCAGTTCCTTGGCGAACTCTGGAAACACCATATATTTT.

This clonotype has only a few counts. The chain carries TRBV3-1 and TRBJ2-1, with TRBD2 identical over 8 bases. The CDR3 totals 14 residues. The V gene's germline CDR1 is LGHDT and CDR2 YNNKEL (reference sequence). The V gene end was trimmed by 6 bases and the J gene end by 6 bases; junction bases not matched to a gene: 7. CDR3 bases: TGTGCCAGCAGGGGGACTAGTCAAGGCAATGAGCAGTTCTTC. This gives the protein CASRGTSQGNEQFF.

The J gene is TRBJ2-7, the V gene TRBV5-1; a possible D gene is TRBD1 (6 bases). Per the germline V gene, CDR1 is SGHRS and CDR2 is YFSETQ. V dropped 0 bases and J dropped 2 bases, with 12 bases sitting between them. The CDR3 extends over 15 amino acids. The CDR3 here is CASSLGQGRAYEQYF. The CDR3 bases are TGCGCCAGCAGCTTGGGCCAGGGGAGAGCCTACGAGCAGTACTTC. Full variable domain (outside the CDR3, taken from reference TRBV5-1 and TRBJ2-7): KAGVTQTPRYLIKTRGQQVTLSCSPISGHRSVSWYQQTPGQGLQFLFEYFSETQRNKGNFPGRFSGRQFSNSRSEMNVSTLELGDSALYLCASSLGQGRAYEQYFGPGTRLTVT.

This clonotype was observed a handful of times. The chain combines TRBV6-2 or TRBV6-3 with TRBJ2-7; TRBD2 matches 10 bases. The length of the CDR3 is 20 residues. CDR1 MNHEY and CDR2 SVGEGT come from the germline V gene. Trimming cost V 2 bases and J 5 bases; bases outside gene matches: 21. The DNA of the CDR3 is TGTGCCAGCAGTTACGCGTGGGTCTCGAGAAGCGGGAGGGCTGGCCACGAGCAGTACTTC. It is translated as CASSYAWVSRSGRAGHEQYF.

In its sample, this clonotype was seen a few times. The chain links TRBV12-3 or TRBV12-4 to TRBJ1-3, with 8 nucleotides matching TRBD1. V shed 8 bases, J shed 2 bases, and the junction held 8 bases outside the gene matches. The CDR3 has 15 residues. The CDR3 region is CASSTTGATGNTIYF. The CDR3 bases are TGTGCCAGCTCGACGACAGGGGCTACTGGAAACACCATATATTTT.

The genes are TRBV11-2 and TRBJ2-3; 14 nucleotides agree with TRBD2. Germline V gene lookup returns CDR1 SGHAT and CDR2 FQNNGV. V was pared by 4 bases and J by 6 bases, with 9 bases of the junction left unmatched. CDR3 length: 17 residues. The chain's CDR3 is CASSSPGTSGGGDTQYF. CDR3 DNA: TGTGCCAGCAGCTCGCCCGGGACTAGCGGGGGAGGGGATACGCAGTATTTT.

The chain has TRBV12-3 or TRBV12-4 and TRBJ2-1, with TRBD2 matching 15 bases. This CDR3 has 17 residues. The V segment lost 6 bases and the J segment 4 bases; nucleotides outside the gene matches: 7. The CDR3 loop reads CASSLGLAGGFYNEQFF. The CDR3 DNA sequence: TGTGCCAGCAGCCTCGGACTAGCGGGAGGGTTTTACAATGAGCAGTTCTTC.

This chain connects TRBV5-1 to TRBJ2-4, with TRBD2 matching 10 bases. The CDR3 is 15 residues long. The V gene's germline CDR1 is SGHRS and CDR2 YFSETQ. Unmatched junction bases numbered 7, after V lost 4 bases and J lost 6 bases. As DNA, the CDR3 is TGCGCCAGCAGCGTCGGGACTAGCGAACGAAACATTCAGTACTTC. This encodes CASSVGTSERNIQYF.

This clonotype turned up a few times. The V and J genes are TRBV6-6 and TRBJ1-4; possibly TRBD1 for D (6 bases). Germline V gene data show CDR1 as MNHNY and CDR2 as SVGAGI (reference sequence). Deletions cut 8 bases from V and 8 bases from J, with 15 bases between. This CDR3 comprises 13 residues. CDR3 region: CASVEGGWEKLFF. CDR3 bases: TGTGCCAGCGTAGAGGGGGGCTGGGAAAAACTGTTTTTT.

This rearrangement joins TRBV15 to TRBJ2-3, with D maybe TRBD1 (5 bases). This CDR3 region has 16 residues. V lost 2 bases and J 2 bases, leaving 14 bases between the germline ends. Per germline, CDR1 LNHNV and CDR2 YYDKDF (reference sequence). The CDR3 protein is CATSRSGDRTTDTQYF. The CDR3 bases are TGTGCCACCAGCAGATCAGGAGACAGAACCACAGATACGCAGTATTTT.

This clonotype appeared a few times. V gene TRBV5-6 combines with J gene TRBJ2-5, with D possibly matching TRBD2 (6 bases). With 0 bases removed from V and 5 bases from J, the gap between germline ends came to 20 bases. The CDR3 is 17 residues long. Per germline, CDR1 SGHDT and CDR2 YYEEEE. CDR3 nucleotides: TGTGCCAGCAGCTTGGAGGTTAGCGGTGGTTCCGAGGAGACCCAGTACTTC. Protein sequence: CASSLEVSGGSEETQYF.

This clonotype showed up just a few times. The chain recombines TRBV7-9 with TRBJ2-5, with D perhaps being TRBD1 or TRBD2 (5 bases each). Germline CDR1 and CDR2: SEHNR and FQNEAQ (reference sequence). CDR3 length equals 15 residues. Trimming cost V 4 bases and J 1 base, with 13 bases left between them. The CDR3 DNA is TGTGCCAGCAGCTCCCTCGGGGCCATCCAAGAGACCCAGTACTTC. Its translation: CASSSLGAIQETQYF. The entire variable domain, with the rest obtained from reference TRBV7-9 and TRBJ2-5, is as follows: DTGVSQNPRHKITKRGQNVTFRCDPISEHNRLYWYRQTLGQGPEFLTYFQNEAQLEKSRLLSDRFSAERPKGSFSTLEIQRTEQGDSAMYLCASSSLGAIQETQYFGPGTRLLVL.

The CDR3 region has the DNA TGTGCCAGCAGTCACACGCTGGGGGCGAACACCGGGGAGCTGTTTTTT. It specifies CASSHTLGANTGELFF. The genes are TRBV12-3 or TRBV12-4 and TRBJ2-2; D tentatively reads TRBD1 or TRBD2 (5 bases each). Between the trimmed V and J ends, which lost 5 bases and 0 bases, there was a span of 13 bases. The CDR3 length is 16 residues.

The gene calls are TRBV12-3 or TRBV12-4 and TRBJ1-5; TRBD1 might be the D (5 bases). V lost 5 bases, J lost 0 bases, and 20 bases lay in between. This CDR3 has 18 amino acids. The chain's CDR3 is CASSTEEGSWGSNQPQHF. Here the CDR3 DNA reads TGTGCCAGCAGTACGGAGGAGGGGAGTTGGGGTAGCAATCAGCCCCAGCATTTT.

This clonotype showed up just a few times. The rearrangement uses TRBV5-1 and TRBJ2-7; D gene unclear. Between the trimmed V and J ends, which lost 3 bases and 6 bases, there was a span of 13 bases. The CDR3 sequence is 13 residues long. CDR1 is SGHRS and CDR2 is YFSETQ in the germline V gene. The CDR3 DNA reads as TGCGCCAGCAGCTGGGATAGAGTGAGCGAGCAGTACTTC. Amino acid sequence: CASSWDRVSEQYF.

There are a few counts of this clonotype. The chain uses TRBV11-1 and TRBJ2-7, with TRBD1 matching 8 bases. This CDR3 is 18 amino acids long. J gave up 0 bases and V 5 bases, and 15 bases lay outside the gene matches. The germline V gene has CDR1 SGHAT and CDR2 FQDESV (reference sequence). This CDR3 is CASSAYPPDRVLSYEQYF. The CDR3 region has the DNA TGTGCCAGCAGCGCCTACCCCCCGGACAGGGTTCTCTCCTACGAGCAGTACTTC. The full variable domain, completed using reference TRBV11-1 and TRBJ2-7, is EAEVAQSPRYKITEKSQAVAFWCDPISGHATLYWYRQILGQGPELLVQFQDESVVDDSQLPKDRFSAERLKGVDSTLKIQPAELGDSAMYLCASSAYPPDRVLSYEQYFGPGTRLTVT.

The rearrangement uses TRBV19 and TRBJ2-3; 11 positions agree with TRBD2. Germline V lookup: CDR1 LNHDA, CDR2 SQIVND (reference sequence). V was pared by 0 bases and J by 9 bases, with 11 bases of the junction left unmatched. CDR3 length: 17 residues. CDR3 nucleotide sequence: TGTGCCAGTAGTATAGACCAATGGGGACTAGCGGAGTGGACGCAGTATTTT. Translation: CASSIDQWGLAEWTQYF.

This clonotype appeared a few times. V usage is TRBV10-2 and J usage is TRBJ2-2; TRBD2 aligns across 11 bases. This CDR3 has 15 residues. Losses at the gene ends were 2 bases for V and 7 bases for J; bases not matched to a gene: 3. From germline, CDR1 is WSHSY and CDR2 SAAADI. The CDR3 protein is CASSEVAGGDGELFF. The CDR3 region has the DNA TGCGCCAGCAGTGAGGTAGCGGGAGGGGACGGGGAGCTGTTTTTT.

This chain uses TRBV10-3 with TRBJ2-7; D remains unclear. V was trimmed by 5 bases and J by 3 bases, leaving 5 bases between them. This CDR3 is built from 11 residues. Germline V gives CDR1 ENHRY, CDR2 SYGVKD. This chain's CDR3 is CAISIGYEQYF. The CDR3 bases are TGTGCCATCAGTATCGGCTACGAGCAGTACTTC.

The genes are TRBV6-2 or TRBV6-3 and TRBJ1-2; D perhaps matches TRBD1 (6 bases). The CDR3 covers 12 residues. The V end lost 2 bases, the J end lost 6 bases, and 7 bases lay between the germline ends. Looked up from germline, CDR1 is MNHEY and CDR2 is SVGEGT. CDR3 sequence: CASSYPGDGYTF. The CDR3 DNA sequence: TGTGCCAGCAGTTACCCAGGGGATGGCTACACCTTC.

The J gene is TRBJ1-1, the V gene TRBV18; D is perhaps TRBD1 (5 bases). Germline V gene lookup returns CDR1 KGHSH and CDR2 LQKENI. This CDR3 spans 15 amino acids. V gave up 3 bases and J gave up 2 bases, with 13 bases separating them. The CDR3 sequence is CASSPTLDRNTEAFF. As DNA, the CDR3 is TGTGCCAGCTCACCGACATTAGACAGAAACACTGAAGCTTTCTTT. Looking up the rest from reference TRBV18 and TRBJ1-1 gives the full variable domain: NAGVMQNPRHLVRRRGQEARLRCSPMKGHSHVYWYRQLPEEGLKFMVYLQKENIIDESGMPKERFSAEFPKEGPSILRIQQVVRGDSAAYFCASSPTLDRNTEAFFGQGTRLTVV.

The chain joins TRBV3-1 to TRBJ2-1, with 7 bases identical to TRBD2. The CDR3 runs to 17 residues. Trimming at V came to 0 bases and at J to 7 bases, leaving 12 bases not matched to a gene. Germline CDR1 reads LGHDT; CDR2 reads YNNKEL (reference sequence). DNA of the CDR3: TGTGCCAGCAGCCAAGAGAGAGGCGGGAGAGGGCGGAATGAGCAGTTCTTC. Residues: CASSQERGGRGRNEQFF.